The rows below give T cell receptor beta chains drawn from one sample of a study of OX40 agonist ivuxolimab in advanced cancers. Generated by immunoSEQ multiplex PCR, the TCRdb table keeps only in-frame clones and is missing some. The sample lists 50,000 to 65,000 clones, about 89% occurring once. Here the sequenced sample was CD4+ or CD8+ T cells sorted from blood, taken in a trial of the OX40 agonist ivuxolimab. Receptors originate from an adult with an advanced solid tumor such as melanoma, head and neck, liver or kidney cancer. Both conserved end residues are trimmed from each CDR3. Each record gives: J gene, V gene, CDR3 protein.

J: TRBJ2-7
V: TRBV25-1
CDR3: ASSDSGTGGGEQY

J: TRBJ1-5
V: TRBV28
CDR3: ASVSGQGKVQPQH

J: TRBJ2-7
V: TRBV15
CDR3: ATSRDQSSYEQY

J: TRBJ1-5
V: TRBV6-1
CDR3: ASSGGVLSNQPQH

J: TRBJ1-5
V: TRBV19
CDR3: ASSIAGQKGWPQH

J: TRBJ2-4
V: TRBV7-2
CDR3: ASSYPLGGRLAKNIQY

J: TRBJ2-2
V: TRBV4-1
CDR3: ASSQFYPRDRTKAGELF

J: TRBJ1-2
V: TRBV6-1
CDR3: ASSEAQGQGDGYT

J: TRBJ2-5
V: TRBV18
CDR3: ASSRTGPQETQY

J: TRBJ1-1
V: TRBV2
CDR3: ASNMVGAEAF

J: TRBJ1-3
V: TRBV6-1
CDR3: ASRPSGNTIY

J: TRBJ2-7
V: TRBV7-2
CDR3: ASSLAPPISWEGGEQY

J: TRBJ2-1
V: TRBV11-3
CDR3: ASRPSGGPFNEQF

J: TRBJ1-2
V: TRBV27
CDR3: ASSSKGTPTNWRGYT

J: TRBJ2-1
V: TRBV28
CDR3: ASSPGGGPYNEQF

J: TRBJ2-3
V: TRBV5-4
CDR3: ASRHSGSTDTQY

J: TRBJ1-2
V: TRBV5-4
CDR3: ASSPQGNYGYT

J: TRBJ1-1
V: TRBV18
CDR3: ASSPLKSGDPEAF

J: TRBJ1-4
V: TRBV7-9
CDR3: ASSLDRVREKLF

J: TRBJ2-6
V: TRBV30
CDR3: AWSGNRGANVLT

J: TRBJ2-7
V: TRBV11-2
CDR3: ASSADRGPYEQY

J: TRBJ2-1
V: TRBV6-6
CDR3: ASRVPSYNEQF

J: TRBJ2-7
V: TRBV5-1
CDR3: ASQGTGYEQY

J: TRBJ2-7
V: TRBV10-3
CDR3: AISVTGVEQY

J: TRBJ2-7
V: TRBV5-1
CDR3: ASSLGLAGLFYEQY

J: TRBJ1-3
V: TRBV7-6
CDR3: ASSLGQSGNTIY

J: TRBJ2-2
V: TRBV7-6
CDR3: ASSLAWAGNTGELF

J: TRBJ2-1
V: TRBV5-1
CDR3: ASSLAGRSYNEQF

J: TRBJ2-7
V: TRBV11-2
CDR3: ASSLGGAESYEQY

J: TRBJ2-3
V: TRBV11-2
CDR3: ASSLWGTSTDTQY

J: TRBJ2-3
V: TRBV5-1
CDR3: ASSGTGTSGRDTQY

J: TRBJ1-3
V: TRBV6-5
CDR3: ASSYSGGNSGNTIY

J: TRBJ2-2
V: TRBV7-9
CDR3: ASVPGTGSPGELF

J: TRBJ1-3
V: TRBV9
CDR3: ASSVEDTLSGNTIY

J: TRBJ1-2
V: TRBV5-1
CDR3: ASSDRTDNYGYT

J: TRBJ1-3
V: TRBV7-9
CDR3: ASRERASSGNTIY

J: TRBJ2-1
V: TRBV6-5
CDR3: ASTDAAGEQF

J: TRBJ1-2
V: TRBV5-8
CDR3: ASRYRDRGPGGYT

J: TRBJ1-1
V: TRBV6-6
CDR3: ASSWGWNTEAF

J: TRBJ1-2
V: TRBV6-6
CDR3: ASRHTGQGAHGYT

J: TRBJ2-6
V: TRBV5-4
CDR3: ASSLEQGASGANVLT

J: TRBJ2-5
V: TRBV5-8
CDR3: ASSLMAGGETQY

J: TRBJ2-4
V: TRBV6-6
CDR3: ASSELYFQY

J: TRBJ2-2
V: TRBV5-1
CDR3: ASSLWGENTGELF

J: TRBJ2-4
V: TRBV5-1
CDR3: ASSLGSQPGGAKNIQY

J: TRBJ2-2
V: TRBV13
CDR3: ASSLGGLANSGELF

J: TRBJ2-1
V: TRBV9
CDR3: ASSVGGASHNEQF

J: TRBJ1-3
V: TRBV9
CDR3: ASSLDGSFSGNTIY

J: TRBJ1-1
V: TRBV19
CDR3: ASSNRMNTEAF

J: TRBJ1-4
V: TRBV6-5
CDR3: ASSYGRGNEKLF

J: TRBJ2-1
V: TRBV5-5
CDR3: ASSLGTVYNEQF

J: TRBJ1-1
V: TRBV18
CDR3: ASSPPAAIEAF

J: TRBJ1-1
V: TRBV11-1
CDR3: ASSLRGPNTEAF

J: TRBJ2-7
V: TRBV18
CDR3: ASSPGLAVSYEQY

J: TRBJ1-1
V: TRBV11-3
CDR3: ASSLGPGNTEAF

J: TRBJ2-5
V: TRBV5-6
CDR3: ASSLVGQETQY

J: TRBJ1-1
V: TRBV7-6
CDR3: ASSLGQHTEAF